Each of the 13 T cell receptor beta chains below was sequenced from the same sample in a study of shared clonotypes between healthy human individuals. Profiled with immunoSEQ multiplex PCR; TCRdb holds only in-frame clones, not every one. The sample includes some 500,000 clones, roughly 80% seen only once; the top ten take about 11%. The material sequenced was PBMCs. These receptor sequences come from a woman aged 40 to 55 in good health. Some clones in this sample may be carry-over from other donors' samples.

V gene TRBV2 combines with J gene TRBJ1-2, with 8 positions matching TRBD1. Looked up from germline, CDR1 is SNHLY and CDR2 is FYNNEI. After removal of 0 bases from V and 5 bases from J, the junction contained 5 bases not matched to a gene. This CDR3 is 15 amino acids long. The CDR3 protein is CASSEAQGARYGYTF. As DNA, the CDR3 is TGTGCCAGCAGTGAAGCTCAGGGGGCAAGATATGGCTACACCTTC.

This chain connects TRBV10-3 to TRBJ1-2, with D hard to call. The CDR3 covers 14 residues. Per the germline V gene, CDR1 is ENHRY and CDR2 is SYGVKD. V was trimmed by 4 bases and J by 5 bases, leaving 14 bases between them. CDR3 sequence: CAISVEAVRYGYTF. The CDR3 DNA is TGTGCCATCAGTGTAGAGGCAGTTAGGTATGGCTACACCTTC.

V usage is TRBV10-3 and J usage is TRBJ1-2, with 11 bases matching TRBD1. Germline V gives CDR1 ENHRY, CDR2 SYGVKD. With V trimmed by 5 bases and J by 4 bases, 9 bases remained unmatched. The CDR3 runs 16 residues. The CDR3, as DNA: TGTGCCATCAGTAACCGGGACAGGGGGTGGAGCTATGGCTACACCTTC. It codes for CAISNRDRGWSYGYTF.

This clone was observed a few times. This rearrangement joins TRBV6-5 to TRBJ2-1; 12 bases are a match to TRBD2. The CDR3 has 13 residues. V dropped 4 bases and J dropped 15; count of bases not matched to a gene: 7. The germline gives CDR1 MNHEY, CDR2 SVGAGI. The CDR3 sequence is CASSFATSGSRFF. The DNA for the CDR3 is TGTGCCAGCAGTTTCGCGACTAGCGGGAGTCGGTTCTTC.

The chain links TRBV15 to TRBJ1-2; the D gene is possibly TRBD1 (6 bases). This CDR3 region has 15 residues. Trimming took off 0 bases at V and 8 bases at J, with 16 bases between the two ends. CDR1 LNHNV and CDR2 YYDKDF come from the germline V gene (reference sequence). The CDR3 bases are TGTGCCACCAGCAGAGACGTTGGACAGCCCTTGGGCTACACCTTC. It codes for CATSRDVGQPLGYTF.

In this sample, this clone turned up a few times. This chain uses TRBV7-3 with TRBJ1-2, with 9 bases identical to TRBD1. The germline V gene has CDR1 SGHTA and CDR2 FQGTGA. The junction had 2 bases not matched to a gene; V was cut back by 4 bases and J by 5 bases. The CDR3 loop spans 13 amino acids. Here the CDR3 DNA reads TGTGCCAGCAGCTGGACAGGGGTTTATGGCTACACCTTC. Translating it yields CASSWTGVYGYTF.

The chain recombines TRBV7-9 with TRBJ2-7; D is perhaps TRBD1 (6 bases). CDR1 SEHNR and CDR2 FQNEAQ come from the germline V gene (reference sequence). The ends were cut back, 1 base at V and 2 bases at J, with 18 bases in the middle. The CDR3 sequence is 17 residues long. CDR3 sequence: CASSLGPGTTLTYEQYF. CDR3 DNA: TGTGCCAGCAGCTTAGGGCCCGGGACAACTCTTACCTACGAGCAGTACTTC.

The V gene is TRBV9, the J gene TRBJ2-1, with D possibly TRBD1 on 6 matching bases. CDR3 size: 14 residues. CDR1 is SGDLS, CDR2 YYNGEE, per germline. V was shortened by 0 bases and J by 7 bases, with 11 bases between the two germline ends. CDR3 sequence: CASSVGIGGNEQFF. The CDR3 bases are TGTGCCAGCAGCGTAGGGATAGGGGGAAATGAGCAGTTCTTC.

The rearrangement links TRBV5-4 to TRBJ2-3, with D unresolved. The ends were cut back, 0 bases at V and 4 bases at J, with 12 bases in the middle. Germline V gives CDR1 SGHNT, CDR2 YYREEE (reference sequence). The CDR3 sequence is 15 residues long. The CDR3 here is CASSLDPIAADTQYF. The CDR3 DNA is TGTGCCAGCAGCTTGGACCCCATCGCCGCAGATACGCAGTATTTT.

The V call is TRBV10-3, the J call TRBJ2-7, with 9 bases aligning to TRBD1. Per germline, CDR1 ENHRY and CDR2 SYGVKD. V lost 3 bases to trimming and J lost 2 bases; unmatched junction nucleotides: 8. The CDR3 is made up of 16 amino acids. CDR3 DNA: TGTGCCATCAGTGATTTTCGACAGGGGGGCGCCTACGAGCAGTACTTC. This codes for CAISDFRQGGAYEQYF.

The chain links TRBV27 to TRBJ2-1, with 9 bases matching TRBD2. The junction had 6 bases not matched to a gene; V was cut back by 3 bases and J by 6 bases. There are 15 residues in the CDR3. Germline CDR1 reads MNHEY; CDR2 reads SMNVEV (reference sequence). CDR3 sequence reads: CASSLASGNFNEQFF. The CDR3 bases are TGTGCCAGCAGTTTGGCTAGCGGGAATTTCAATGAGCAGTTCTTC.

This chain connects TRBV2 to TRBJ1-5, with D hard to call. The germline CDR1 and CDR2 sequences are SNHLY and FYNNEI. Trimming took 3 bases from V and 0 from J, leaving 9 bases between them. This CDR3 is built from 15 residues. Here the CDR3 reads CASSERTVSNQPQHF. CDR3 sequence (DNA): TGTGCCAGCAGTGAGCGAACAGTTAGCAATCAGCCCCAGCATTTT.

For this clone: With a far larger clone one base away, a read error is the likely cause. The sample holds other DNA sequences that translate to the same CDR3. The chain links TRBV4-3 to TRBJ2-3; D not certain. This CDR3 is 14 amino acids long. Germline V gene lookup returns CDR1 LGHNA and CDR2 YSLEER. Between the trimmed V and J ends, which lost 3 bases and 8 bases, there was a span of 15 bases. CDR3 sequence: CASSQDSSRATQYF. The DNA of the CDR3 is TGCGCCAGCAGCCAGGATAGCAGCCGGGCTACGCAGTATTTT.